These 27 T cell receptor beta chains originate from one sample sequenced in a study of Graves' ophthalmopathy and Graves' hyperthyroidism. RNA transcripts were the source from which TCR beta CDR3 regions were amplified. First-round RT-PCR with HTBI primers preceded a second-round multiplex PCR. MiXCR, applied by TCRdb to the multiplex PCR reads, yields one record per CDR3 protein. The sample has about 220,000 distinct CDR3 sequences; 20% to 25% are singletons. Sequenced: peripheral blood. The receptor set was obtained from a woman between 50 and 59 years old with Graves' ophthalmopathy.

This clonotype appeared many times. The chain employs TRBV20-1 and TRBJ2-5, with D possibly being TRBD2 (5 bases). The CDR3 covers 12 residues. Germline-derived CDR1 and CDR2 are DFQATT and SNEGSKA (reference sequence). This CDR3 reads CSSGSKGETQYF. For the CDR3, the DNA is TGCAGCAGCGGTTCAAAGGGAGAGACCCAGTACTTC.

This clonotype was seen repeatedly, ten times or more. This rearrangement joins TRBV27 to TRBJ2-4; 9 bases align to TRBD2. Germline V gene lookup returns CDR1 MNHEY and CDR2 SMNVEV (reference sequence). The CDR3 spans 14 residues. After removal of 6 bases from V and 6 bases from J, the junction contained 6 bases not matched to a gene. This CDR3 reads CASRVAGVVNIQYF. The CDR3 coding sequence is TGTGCCAGCAGGGTAGCGGGAGTTGTAAACATTCAGTACTTC.

This clonotype was recorded only once. The J gene is TRBJ1-2, the V gene TRBV5-1; TRBD1 aligns across 8 bases. The germline V gene has CDR1 SGHRS and CDR2 YFSETQ. This CDR3 is built from 16 residues. With 1 base clipped from V and 5 bases from J, the junction kept 10 bases outside the gene matches. CDR3 in DNA: TGCGCCAGCAGCTTGACCGCACAGGGGGTTGATTATGGCTACACCTTC. It encodes CASSLTAQGVDYGYTF.

This clonotype was observed many times. CDR3 residues: CSASRGNYEQYF. The CDR3 nucleotides are TGCAGTGCGAGTAGGGGGAACTACGAGCAGTACTTC. This chain joins TRBV20-1 and TRBJ2-7; the D gene is possibly TRBD1 (6 bases). V shed 6 bases and J shed 3 bases, with 12 bases lying between them. Per germline, CDR1 DFQATT and CDR2 SNEGSKA (reference sequence). The CDR3 loop spans 12 amino acids.

There are many counts of this clonotype. The genes are TRBV28 and TRBJ2-7; the D is unclear. Germline V gene lookup returns CDR1 MDHEN and CDR2 SYDVKM. V lost 6 bases and J lost 5, with 11 bases in between. The CDR3 spans 12 residues. DNA of the CDR3: TGTGCCAGCAGCCCCCTTAACGACGAGCAGTACTTC. Its translation is CASSPLNDEQYF. The full variable domain, with the rest looked up from reference TRBV28 and TRBJ2-7, is DVKVTQSSRYLVKRTGEKVFLECVQDMDHENMFWYRQDPGLGLRLIYFSYDVKMKEKGDIPEGYSVSREKKERFSLILESASTNQTSMYLCASSPLNDEQYFGPGTRLTVT.

This chain uses TRBV12-3 or TRBV12-4 with TRBJ1-3; D is perhaps TRBD1 (6 bases). Trimming removed 6 bases at V and 0 bases at J, with 18 bases between. The CDR3 length is 17 residues. The CDR3 nucleotides are TGTGCCAGCAGCGCATACCGGACAGACTTCTCTGGAAACACCATATATTTT. It translates to CASSAYRTDFSGNTIYF.

The table lists this clonotype with many counts. The genes are TRBV6-5 and TRBJ2-2; TRBD1 aligns across 8 bases. This CDR3 is 17 amino acids long. Trimming cost V 0 bases and J 7 bases; bases outside gene matches: 10. CDR1 and CDR2 (germline): MNHEY, SVGAGI. The CDR3 DNA reads TGTGCCAGCAGTTACTCGTTTGGCAGGGGGCTAATCGGGGAGCTGTTTTTT. The encoded protein is CASSYSFGRGLIGELFF.

This clonotype was detected ten times or more. The rearrangement links TRBV7-3 to TRBJ1-3; D remains unclear. The germline V gene encodes CDR1 SGHTA and CDR2 FQGTGA. V was pared by 5 bases and J by 3 bases, with 8 bases between. The CDR3 runs to 13 residues. The CDR3 is CASSPFNGNTIYF. In DNA, the CDR3 is TGTGCCAGCAGCCCCTTCAATGGAAACACCATATATTTT.

The V and J genes are TRBV28 and TRBJ2-7; TRBD1 aligns across 8 bases. Germline V CDR1 and CDR2: MDHEN, SYDVKM. The trim removed 1 base at V and 1 base at J, leaving 9 bases unmatched. The CDR3 length is 17 residues. The CDR3: CASSLYKRQGWSYEQYF. CDR3 nucleotide sequence: TGTGCCAGCAGTTTATACAAGAGACAGGGGTGGTCCTACGAGCAGTACTTC.

The rearrangement joins TRBV19 to TRBJ2-5, with D perhaps TRBD2 (6 bases). Trimming stripped 2 bases from V and 7 bases from J, with 14 bases between. The CDR3 is made up of 14 amino acids. CDR1 is LNHDA, CDR2 SQIVND, per germline (reference sequence). CDR3 nucleotides: TGTGCCAGTAGTATACGGGACCCCGGGGGGACCCAGTACTTC. This encodes CASSIRDPGGTQYF.

At least ten counts were recorded for this clonotype. This chain links TRBV19 with TRBJ1-2, with 10 bases fitting TRBD1. CDR3 size: 15 residues. Germline V gives CDR1 LNHDA, CDR2 SQIVND (reference sequence). V lost 4 bases to trimming and J lost 4 bases; unmatched junction nucleotides: 6. CDR3 sequence: CASSSRDRGVYGYTF. DNA for the CDR3: TGTGCCAGTAGTAGCCGGGACAGGGGTGTCTATGGCTACACCTTC. The full variable domain, its missing parts supplied by reference TRBV19 and TRBJ1-2, is DGGITQSPKYLFRKEGQNVTLSCEQNLNHDAMYWYRQDPGQGLRLIYYSQIVNDFQKGDIAEGYSVSREKKESFPLTVTSAQKNPTAFYLCASSSRDRGVYGYTFGSGTRLTVV.

There are many counts of this clonotype. This chain links TRBV7-2 with TRBJ2-7, with 10 bases that match TRBD2. The V gene's germline CDR1 is SGHTA and CDR2 FQGNSA. V lost 5 bases, J lost 3 bases, and 7 bases stayed unmatched. CDR3 length equals 15 residues. CDR3 bases: TGTGCCAGCAGCATCAGCGGGAGGGCCGTCTACGAGCAGTACTTC. It encodes CASSISGRAVYEQYF.

The chain uses TRBV5-1 and TRBJ2-7; D might be TRBD2 (5 bases). CDR3 length equals 16 residues. Trimming cost V 3 bases and J 2 bases, with 18 bases left between them. Germline V gives CDR1 SGHRS, CDR2 YFSETQ. CDR3 nucleotide sequence: TGCGCCAGCAGCTCCTTCTCGGGCGGAGGTCCCTACGAGCAGTACTTC. Protein product: CASSSFSGGGPYEQYF.

At least ten counts were recorded for this clonotype. The chain recombines TRBV6-4 with TRBJ2-2, with TRBD2 matching over 7 bases. Unmatched junction bases numbered 9, after V lost 5 bases and J lost 0 bases. Germline-derived CDR1 and CDR2 are MRHNA and SNTAGT. The CDR3 is made up of 17 amino acids. CDR3 sequence reads: CASSLNLLAANTGELFF. The CDR3 DNA is TGTGCCAGCAGTCTGAACCTCCTAGCGGCGAACACCGGGGAGCTGTTTTTT.

This clonotype was counted ten times or more. The CDR3 loop reads CSVRGQDVYEQYF. The CDR3 DNA follows: TGCAGCGTAAGAGGACAGGATGTCTACGAGCAGTACTTC. The gene calls are TRBV29-1 and TRBJ2-7; 7 nucleotides agree with TRBD1. Unmatched junction bases numbered 8, after V lost 6 bases and J lost 3 bases. The CDR3 extends over 13 amino acids. Germline V gene sequence: CDR1 SQVTM, CDR2 ANQGSEA.

This clonotype occurred many times. The chain is built from TRBV19 and TRBJ2-3, with a possible D match to TRBD2 (6 bases). CDR1 LNHDA and CDR2 SQIVND come from the germline V gene (reference sequence). CDR3 length: 14 residues. V lost 0 bases and J 9 bases, leaving 13 bases between the germline ends. The CDR3 DNA reads TGTGCCAGTAGTATAGATGTTGGCGGGAAGACGCAGTATTTT. Protein product: CASSIDVGGKTQYF.

There are many counts of this clonotype. The chain has TRBV20-1 and TRBJ2-7; TRBD1 matches 7 bases. Germline V gene data show CDR1 as DFQATT and CDR2 as SNEGSKA (reference sequence). The CDR3 covers 14 residues. The V and J ends lost 5 bases and 1 base, in that order; junction bases with no gene match: 8. In nucleotides, the CDR3 is TGCAGTGCTGTCAGAACGGGACAGTCCTACGAGCAGTACTTC. It encodes CSAVRTGQSYEQYF.

This clonotype was detected ten times or more. The chain employs TRBV4-1 and TRBJ1-2; D not resolved. The CDR3 is made up of 15 amino acids. V was trimmed by 1 base and J by 8 bases, leaving 17 bases between them. Germline CDR1 and CDR2: MGHRA and YSYEKL. The DNA for the CDR3 is TGCGCCAGCAGCCAAGCTCAAGGCTTTCTAGGCGGCTACACCTTC. This gives the protein CASSQAQGFLGGYTF.

In its sample, this clonotype was seen many times. The chain has TRBV15 and TRBJ1-2, with 9 bases identical to TRBD1. The J segment lost 4 bases and the V segment lost 0 bases, leaving 15 bases of the junction unmatched. The CDR3 runs 19 residues. Per germline, CDR1 LNHNV and CDR2 YYDKDF (reference sequence). DNA for the CDR3: TGTGCCACCAGCAGAGAGCGGCCAGGGACAGGGTCATCCTCCTATGGCTACACCTTC. This translates into CATSRERPGTGSSSYGYTF.

At least ten counts were recorded for this clonotype. The gene calls are TRBV14 and TRBJ2-7, with D possibly TRBD1 on 7 matching bases. CDR3 length: 15 residues. Germline V gene lookup returns CDR1 SGHDN and CDR2 FVKESK. Trimming stripped 4 bases from V and 5 bases from J, with 18 bases between. CDR3 amino acids: CASSPAGGTIHEQYF. For the CDR3, the DNA is TGTGCCAGCAGCCCCGCAGGGGGGACGATCCACGAGCAGTACTTC. Full variable domain (missing parts from reference TRBV14 and TRBJ2-7): EAGVTQFPSHSVIEKGQTVTLRCDPISGHDNLYWYRRVMGKEIKFLLHFVKESKQDESGMPNNRFLAERTGGTYSTLKVQPAELEDSGVYFCASSPAGGTIHEQYFGPGTRLTVT.

The chain employs TRBV29-1 and TRBJ1-5; D remains ambiguous. This CDR3 has 14 residues. Per germline, CDR1 SQVTM and CDR2 ANQGSEA. The V gene lost 5 bases and the J gene lost 1 base, with 12 bases spanning the gap. In DNA, the CDR3 is TGCAGCGTTTCATTCGAGACAAGCAATCAGCCCCAGCATTTT. Protein sequence: CSVSFETSNQPQHF.

At least ten counts were recorded for this clonotype. The chain couples TRBV12-3 or TRBV12-4 to TRBJ2-7; tentative D call: TRBD1 (5 bases). The V end was cut by 7 bases, the J end by 0 bases, with 10 bases between. The CDR3 spans 13 residues. The CDR3 loop reads CASKKDSSYEQYF. The CDR3 DNA sequence: TGTGCCAGCAAGAAAGACAGCTCCTACGAGCAGTACTTC.

Ten or more counts support this clonotype. The chain has TRBV19 and TRBJ2-7; 10 positions agree with TRBD2. CDR3 size: 17 residues. The ends lost 0 bases at V and 5 bases at J; junction bases unmatched: 10. Germline-derived CDR1 and CDR2 are LNHDA and SQIVND (reference sequence). CDR3 sequence: CASSIEGLAGVRNEQYF. The CDR3 region has the DNA TGTGCCAGTAGTATAGAAGGGCTAGCGGGAGTAAGGAACGAGCAGTACTTC.

The genes are TRBV6-5 and TRBJ1-6; D is possibly TRBD1 (5 bases). CDR1 is MNHEY and CDR2 is SVGAGI in the germline V gene. Trimming cost V 2 bases and J 7 bases, with 12 bases left between them. The CDR3 totals 15 residues. The CDR3 DNA follows: TGTGCCAGCAGTTACACCCGACGGGGGAATTCACCCCTCCACTTT. It encodes CASSYTRRGNSPLHF.

Points on this clonotype: Germline is not matched at one junction end, which may reflect a read error. The genes are TRBV28 and TRBJ2-7; D is possibly TRBD2 (6 bases). This CDR3 has 11 amino acids. Germline assignment: CDR1 MDHEN and CDR2 SYDVKM. The CDR3 protein is CASSPPPGVHF. The CDR3 DNA is TGTGCCAGCAGTCCACCCCCGGGGGTGCACTTC.

This rearrangement joins TRBV6-1 to TRBJ2-2; 9 nucleotides match TRBD1. Trimming removed 6 bases from V and 7 bases from J; junction bases left unmatched: 6. This CDR3 comprises 14 residues. From germline, CDR1 is MNHNS and CDR2 SASEGT. The CDR3, as DNA: TGTGCCAGCAGGAGGACAGGGGAACGCGGGGAGCTGTTTTTT. This codes for CASRRTGERGELFF.

CDR3: CASSPPAIGTYEQYF. For the CDR3, the DNA is TGTGCCAGCTCACCACCTGCTATCGGGACATACGAGCAGTACTTC. V is TRBV18 and J is TRBJ2-5; D is possibly TRBD1 (6 bases). Judging by the DNA end, TRBJ2-7 fits better; the J call may be wrong. This CDR3 comprises 15 residues. The germline V gene has CDR1 KGHSH and CDR2 LQKENI.